The text below deals with one TCR beta chain. This sample was taken from a study of blood T cell repertoires in COVID-19. For the study at large: COVID-19 samples, acute and convalescent, were from the United States, Italy and Spain. PBMCs, B-cell-depleted T cells, or T cells were the source of the cDNA or gDNA that made up the material.

Germline lookup yields CDR1 LGHDT and CDR2 YNNKEL (reference sequence). With 1 base clipped from V and 3 bases from J, the junction kept 12 bases outside the gene matches. The CDR3 consists of 18 residues. The data were produced by immunoSEQ multiplex PCR, yet TCRdb's version contains in-frame clones alone and is incomplete. The data show around 200,000 clones, approximately 85% seen once. The sequence came from a man aged 40-50 years with acute COVID-19. The chain links TRBV3-1 (or the pseudogene TRBV3-2) to TRBJ2-1; TRBD1 matches at 7 bases. The sample comprised PBMCs or T cells enriched from blood (not recorded which). The CDR3 DNA reads TGTGCCAGCAGCCAAGGCCCAGGTAGGGGACAGAGCTACAATGAGCAGTTCTTC. This codes for CASSQGPGRGQSYNEQFF.